The clone carrying this TCR beta chain has only a few counts. No antigen is known for it. These data belong to a study of T-cell reconstitution after alpha-beta-depleted transplantation in children. Findings and caveats of the study: Surviving recipient T cells and thymic progenitors accounted for the high day-60 TCRbeta diversity observed in some patients. Expanded graft clones numbering several hundred reportedly gave rise to alpha-beta T cells about two months after transplant. T cells produced anew were the main source of T-cell counts and diversity one year after transplant.

Unique molecular identifiers were incorporated into the prepared TCRbeta library. TCRdb reprocessed the PCR reads with MiXCR, giving one entry per CDR3 protein. Counted here are hundreds of thousands of distinct CDR3 sequences, 15% to 20% occurring once; the ten biggest clones make up around 41%. Germline V CDR1 and CDR2: SGHDT, YYEEEE. The V end lost 2 bases, the J end lost 2 bases, and 16 bases lay between the germline ends. The CDR3 is 16 residues long. The input for sequencing was PBMCs, mostly from graft donor cells, taken 360 days after TCRalphabeta/CD19-depleted stem cell transplant. The sequence derives from a male patient aged 2-10 years who had a stem cell transplant for acute lymphoblastic leukemia, so the T cells may come from the graft donor. The rearrangement links TRBV5-6 to TRBJ2-5; D gene unclear. In DNA, the CDR3 is TGTGCCAGCAGCTTCGAGGCAGGCCAGGTACAAGAGACCCAGTACTTC. It codes for CASSFEAGQVQETQYF.